This T cell receptor beta chain is drawn from a study of Ad26.COV2.S vaccination and SARS-CoV-2 variants. This clone turned up a few times. The treatment was: about 20 received Ad26.COV2.S at low or high dose, single or two shots; 5 received placebo; per-sample allocation not given. Sampling took place 63 days after the first vaccine or placebo injection. Produced via immunoSEQ multiplex PCR; TCRdb's table is partial and in-frame only. Of 300,000 to 350,000 clones in the sample, 75% to 90% were seen once. Sequencing used peripheral blood, obtained in a trial of Ad26.COV2.S vaccine versus placebo. This TCR was sampled from a person aged 18-60 years who received the Ad26.COV2.S COVID-19 vaccine or a placebo.

CDR3 sequence: CASSRTLTVSGNQPQHF. CDR3 nucleotides: TGTGCCAGCAGCCGGACCCTGACAGTTTCGGGGAATCAGCCCCAGCATTTT. The genes are TRBV7-2 and TRBJ1-5, with a possible D match to TRBD1 (5 bases). This CDR3 contains 17 residues. With 5 bases removed from V and 4 bases from J, the gap between germline ends came to 21 bases. Germline-derived CDR1 and CDR2 are SGHTA and FQGNSA.